These 30 T cell receptor beta chains came from one sample sequenced in a study of cytomegalovirus exposure and HLA in healthy donors. The PCR used 60 Vbeta and 13 Jbeta primers. Libraries were prepared by immunoSEQ multiplex PCR; TCRdb keeps only in-frame clonotypes and omits some of them. The table has 120,000 to 150,000 clones, under 85% seen once; the top ten hold about 0.97%. Source material: PBMCs. Every receptor here comes from a man aged 18 to 29 in good health and CMV-seronegative.

This chain uses TRBV7-8 with TRBJ1-5, with 9 bases matching TRBD1. CDR1 is SGHVS, CDR2 FQNEAQ, per germline. The V and J ends lost 3 bases and 2 bases, in that order; junction bases with no gene match: 14. This CDR3 region has 19 residues. Here the CDR3 reads CASSLVGRDREWGNQPQHF. The CDR3 nucleotides read TGTGCCAGCAGCTTGGTAGGGCGGGACAGGGAATGGGGCAATCAGCCCCAGCATTTT.

The rearrangement uses TRBV7-2 and TRBJ1-5, with D unresolved. This CDR3 contains 13 residues. V was pared by 5 bases and J by 3 bases, with 8 bases between. CDR1 and CDR2 (germline): SGHTA, FQGNSA. The CDR3 reads CASSLDTNQPQHF. In DNA form, the CDR3 reads TGTGCCAGCAGCCTCGACACCAATCAGCCCCAGCATTTT.

The chain carries TRBV6-5 and TRBJ1-1; weak D call: TRBD1 (5 bases). The V end was cut by 7 bases, the J end by 4 bases, with 13 bases between. This CDR3 has 13 amino acids. The germline CDR1 and CDR2 sequences are MNHEY and SVGAGI. The CDR3 here is CASTPGGGTEAFF. The CDR3 DNA sequence: TGTGCCAGCACCCCGGGGGGGGGCACTGAAGCTTTCTTT.

This clone was recorded only once. Written as DNA, the CDR3 is TGTGCCAGCAGCTCCCCCCCGGGAATGATTGGCTACACCTTC. Encoded protein: CASSSPPGMIGYTF. This chain links TRBV5-6 with TRBJ1-2; D is unclear. CDR3 size: 14 residues. Germline loops: CDR1 SGHDT, CDR2 YYEEEE. V shed 3 bases and J shed 7 bases, with 16 bases lying between them.

The CDR3 DNA is TGTGCCAGCAGTCCCTTGACAGGTATGAACACTGAAGCTTTCTTT. The encoded protein is CASSPLTGMNTEAFF. The chain couples TRBV6-1 to TRBJ1-1; D may be TRBD1 (6 bases). The V end was cut by 5 bases, the J end by 0 bases, with 13 bases between. CDR3 length equals 15 residues. CDR1 MNHNS and CDR2 SASEGT come from the germline V gene.

This clone turned up a few times. CDR3 bases: TGTGCCAGCAGCTTAATCCCAACAGGGAGAAATGAGCAGTTCTTC. It yields the protein CASSLIPTGRNEQFF. This chain connects TRBV7-9 to TRBJ2-1; TRBD1 might be the D (6 bases). The CDR3 runs 15 residues. V lost 2 bases and J 7 bases, leaving 15 bases between the germline ends. Germline V CDR1 and CDR2: SEHNR, FQNEAQ (reference sequence).

V is TRBV30 and J is TRBJ2-7; a weak D match, TRBD1 (5 bases). CDR1 and CDR2 (germline): GTSNPN, SVGIG (reference sequence). V was shortened by 0 bases and J by 1 base, with 10 bases between the two germline ends. The CDR3 runs to 14 residues. DNA of the CDR3: TGTGCCTGGAGTGTTTCAGGGTTATCCTACGAGCAGTACTTC. Translated: CAWSVSGLSYEQYF.

The rearrangement uses TRBV7-2 and TRBJ1-5; D remains ambiguous. The CDR3 contains 13 residues. The germline V gene encodes CDR1 SGHTA and CDR2 FQGNSA. The V end was cut by 3 bases, the J end by 8 bases, with 11 bases between. The CDR3 here is CASSFYGLEPQHF. The CDR3, as DNA: TGTGCCAGCAGCTTTTACGGTTTGGAGCCCCAGCATTTT.

The chain combines TRBV7-2 with TRBJ2-7; D is uncertain. Germline V gene sequence: CDR1 SGHTA, CDR2 FQGNSA. The V end lost 2 bases, the J end lost 2 bases, and 4 bases lay between the germline ends. This CDR3 spans 12 amino acids. The CDR3: CASSLSTYEQYF. The DNA for the CDR3 is TGTGCCAGCAGCTTAAGCACCTACGAGCAGTACTTC.

The rearrangement uses TRBV9 and TRBJ2-6; TRBD2 is a possible D gene (6 bases). Trimming stripped 4 bases from V and 0 bases from J, with 20 bases between. The CDR3 runs 19 residues. Germline assignment: CDR1 SGDLS and CDR2 YYNGEE. CDR3 sequence (DNA): TGTGCCAGCAGCTTACACTCGGGACTGCTACTCTCTGGGGCCAACGTCCTGACTTTC. Translation: CASSLHSGLLLSGANVLTF. Complete variable domain (other parts from reference TRBV9 and TRBJ2-6): DSGVTQTPKHLITATGQRVTLRCSPRSGDLSVYWYQQSLDQGLQFLIQYYNGEERAKGNILERFSAQQFPDLHSELNLSSLELGDSALYFCASSLHSGLLLSGANVLTFGAGSRLTVL.

This chain joins TRBV30 and TRBJ2-2, with D possibly being TRBD1 (6 bases). Germline values: CDR1 GTSNPN, CDR2 SVGIG (reference sequence). The CDR3 has 13 residues. V lost 3 bases and J lost 4, with 9 bases in between. The CDR3 sequence is CAWRTGPTGELFF. CDR3 DNA sequence: TGTGCCTGGAGGACAGGCCCCACCGGGGAGCTGTTTTTT.

A few counts support this clone. DNA of the CDR3: TGTGCCAGCAGCGTAGGTTCGGGAACCGGGACACACATCCAGAAAGCTTTCTTT. Translated, it gives CASSVGSGTGTHIQKAFF. This chain uses TRBV9 with TRBJ1-1; the D gene is possibly TRBD1 (6 bases). Germline CDR1 and CDR2: SGDLS and YYNGEE. The CDR3 has 18 amino acids. Trimming pared 0 bases from V and 9 bases from J, leaving 27 bases between.

The chain recombines TRBV30 with TRBJ2-1; TRBD1 is a possible D gene (6 bases). This CDR3 has 17 amino acids. CDR1 and CDR2 (germline): GTSNPN, SVGIG (reference sequence). Between the trimmed V and J ends, which lost 6 bases and 0 bases, there was a span of 21 bases. CDR3 in DNA: TGTGCCTGTCCGGGCAGGGGTACTGGGAGCTCCTACAATGAGCAGTTCTTC. Encoded protein: CACPGRGTGSSYNEQFF.

V is TRBV6-5 and J is TRBJ1-1; D perhaps matches TRBD1 (6 bases). The CDR3 spans 14 residues. The V and J ends lost 2 bases and 4 bases respectively, with 11 bases between them. Per the germline V gene, CDR1 is MNHEY and CDR2 is SVGAGI. The CDR3 nucleotides read TGTGCCAGCAGTTACCTGATGACAGGCACTGAAGCTTTCTTT. This encodes CASSYLMTGTEAFF.

V usage is TRBV6-1 and J usage is TRBJ1-2, with D possibly matching TRBD1 (5 bases). This CDR3 region has 17 residues. CDR1 is MNHNS and CDR2 is SASEGT in the germline V gene. The V end was cut by 2 bases, the J end by 4 bases, with 20 bases between. This CDR3 reads CASSESVAGTSLYGYTF. The CDR3, as DNA: TGTGCCAGCAGTGAAAGTGTGGCCGGGACTTCCCTCTATGGCTACACCTTC.

The chain has TRBV9 and TRBJ1-6; D is uncertain. V lost 0 bases and J lost 4, with 5 bases in between. CDR3 length: 14 residues. Per germline, CDR1 SGDLS and CDR2 YYNGEE. CDR3 sequence reads: CASSVAVYNSPLHF. For the CDR3, the DNA is TGTGCCAGCAGCGTAGCAGTATATAATTCACCCCTCCACTTT.

The chain recombines TRBV7-2 with TRBJ2-7; the match to TRBD1 covers 8 bases. The CDR3 length is 13 residues. The V and J ends lost 4 bases and 5 bases, in that order; junction bases with no gene match: 4. CDR1 and CDR2 (germline): SGHTA, FQGNSA. CDR3 in DNA: TGTGCCAGCAGCTCCGACAGGGGCCACGAGCAGTACTTC. Translated: CASSSDRGHEQYF.

The chain carries TRBV6-1 and TRBJ2-7; D may be TRBD2 (6 bases). The germline gives CDR1 MNHNS, CDR2 SASEGT. Trimming shortened V by 2 bases and J by 7 bases, and 9 bases separated the two germline ends. CDR3 size: 12 residues. The chain's CDR3 is CASSEWGEEQYF. CDR3 in DNA: TGTGCCAGCAGTGAATGGGGGGAGGAGCAGTACTTC.

This sequence joins TRBV18 and TRBJ2-7; 7 bases align to TRBD1. CDR1 and CDR2 from the germline V gene are KGHSH and LQKENI. CDR3 length equals 15 residues. V shed 3 bases, J shed 1 base, and the junction held 6 bases outside the gene matches. CDR3 nucleotide sequence: TGTGCCAGCTCACCTCGGACAGGTCAGTCCTACGAGCAGTACTTC. Its protein is CASSPRTGQSYEQYF.

Here the CDR3 reads CASSIDRGGPSGNTIYF. The CDR3 DNA follows: TGTGCCAGTAGTATAGACAGGGGCGGACCCTCTGGAAACACCATATATTTT. V and J are TRBV19 and TRBJ1-3; the D gene is possibly TRBD1 (6 bases). From germline, CDR1 is LNHDA and CDR2 SQIVND (reference sequence). This CDR3 is built from 17 residues. Trimming removed 0 bases at V and 0 bases at J, with 12 bases between.

This rearrangement joins TRBV19 to TRBJ1-6; maybe TRBD1 (6 bases). V lost 8 bases to trimming and J lost 9 bases, with 17 bases between them. Per the germline V gene, CDR1 is LNHDA and CDR2 is SQIVND (reference sequence). The CDR3 is made up of 14 amino acids. The CDR3 DNA is TGTGCCAGTGCATCCGGTCAGGGGACTTCACCCCTCCACTTT. This encodes CASASGQGTSPLHF.

J is TRBJ2-1 and V is TRBV6-5, with no clear D. The CDR3 length is 13 residues. Trimming shortened V by 0 bases and J by 8 bases, and 8 bases separated the two germline ends. In germline, CDR1 is MNHEY, CDR2 SVGAGI. The CDR3 coding sequence is TGTGCCAGCAGTTACTCGACTCTTGATGAGCAGTTCTTC. This encodes CASSYSTLDEQFF.

V and J are TRBV4-1 and TRBJ1-3, with D unresolved. V lost 0 bases, J lost 4 bases, and 16 bases lay in between. The CDR3 spans 17 residues. Germline loops: CDR1 MGHRA, CDR2 YSYEKL. The chain's CDR3 is CASSQDRSGVGGNTIYF. CDR3 DNA: TGCGCCAGCAGCCAAGATAGGTCGGGAGTGGGCGGAAACACCATATATTTT.

The chain is built from TRBV4-1 and TRBJ1-2; D perhaps matches TRBD1 (5 bases). V was cut by 6 bases and J by 7 bases, with 15 bases left in between. In germline, CDR1 is MGHRA, CDR2 YSYEKL. The CDR3 spans 13 residues. The CDR3, as DNA: TGCGCCAGCAGAGACGACAGAGTCCGTGGCTACACCTTC. It is translated as CASRDDRVRGYTF.

This sequence joins TRBV7-2 and TRBJ1-5; no reliable D call. Germline-derived CDR1 and CDR2 are SGHTA and FQGNSA. The CDR3 is made up of 14 amino acids. Trimming removed 5 bases from V and 1 base from J, with 9 bases in between. Here the CDR3 reads CASSPGRSNQPQHF. CDR3 in DNA: TGTGCCAGCAGCCCTGGTAGAAGCAATCAGCCCCAGCATTTT.

The gene calls are TRBV27 and TRBJ2-1, with 9 nucleotides matching TRBD1. Germline V gene lookup returns CDR1 MNHEY and CDR2 SMNVEV (reference sequence). This CDR3 has 14 amino acids. V was clipped by 4 bases and J by 4 bases; unmatched bases: 2. CDR3 coding DNA: TGTGCCAGCAGTTCCGGGACAGGGTACAATGAGCAGTTCTTC. Its protein is CASSSGTGYNEQFF.

This sequence joins TRBV18 and TRBJ1-2; perhaps TRBD1 as D (6 bases). CDR1 is KGHSH and CDR2 is LQKENI in the germline V gene. CDR3 length: 14 residues. Trimming took off 6 bases at V and 8 bases at J, with 19 bases between the two ends. DNA of the CDR3: TGTGCCAGCTCCACGGGTCAGGGGAACCCGGGCTACACCTTC. Residues: CASSTGQGNPGYTF.

This clone showed up just once. CDR3 sequence (DNA): TGTGCCAGTAGTACGGTTAACAATCAGCCCCAGCATTTT. Protein sequence: CASSTVNNQPQHF. The chain combines TRBV19 with TRBJ1-5; no firm D call. Germline values: CDR1 LNHDA, CDR2 SQIVND (reference sequence). This CDR3 has 13 residues. Trimming cost V 4 bases and J 3 bases, with 7 bases left between them.

The rearrangement uses TRBV25-1 and TRBJ1-6; D remains unclear. V was shortened by 1 base and J by 9 bases, with 13 bases between the two germline ends. The CDR3 has 15 amino acids. Per germline, CDR1 MGHDK and CDR2 SYGVNS. CDR3 bases: TGTGCCAGCAGTGAATCGGGGTATTGGGGTTCACCCCTCCACTTT. Protein sequence: CASSESGYWGSPLHF.

This clone showed up just a few times. The rearrangement links TRBV4-3 to TRBJ1-4; D might be TRBD1 (5 bases). V gave up 0 bases and J gave up 6 bases, with 14 bases separating them. The CDR3 consists of 16 residues. CDR1 and CDR2 (germline): LGHNA, YSLEER. The CDR3 region is CASSQDLGGTYEKLFF. The DNA of the CDR3 is TGCGCCAGCAGCCAAGACCTCGGGGGGACTTATGAAAAACTGTTTTTT.